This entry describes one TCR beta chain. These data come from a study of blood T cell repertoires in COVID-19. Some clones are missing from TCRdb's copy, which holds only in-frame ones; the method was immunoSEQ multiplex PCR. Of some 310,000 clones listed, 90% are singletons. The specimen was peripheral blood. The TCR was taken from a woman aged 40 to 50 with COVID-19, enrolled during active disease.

The CDR3 spells CASSFSGNGDGYTF. The CDR3 DNA sequence: TGCGCCAGCAGCTTCAGTGGTAACGGGGATGGCTACACCTTC. This chain connects TRBV5-1 to TRBJ1-2; no reliable D call. V was cut by 2 bases and J by 6 bases, with 14 bases left in between. CDR1 is SGHRS and CDR2 is YFSETQ in the germline V gene. The CDR3 runs 14 residues.